Here is one T cell receptor beta chain with its context. Its target is not known. The data originate from a study of Ad26.COV2.S vaccination and SARS-CoV-2 variants. Study-wide context: Intramuscularly, Ad26.COV2.S was given either once or twice, 56 days apart. Study-wide findings and caveats: Similar non-spike TCR breadth was observed in recipients of vaccine and of placebo.

The germline V gene encodes CDR1 SGHTA and CDR2 FQGNSA. V gave up 3 bases and J gave up 11 bases, with 16 bases separating them. The CDR3 is 13 amino acids. Treatment meaning: some 19 received Ad26.COV2.S at low or high dose, single or two shots; about 5 received placebo; per-sample allocation not given. Samples were taken on day 63 after the first vaccine or placebo injection. It was an adult aged 18-55 years in Boston who was the donor. TCRdb's copy holds only in-frame clones and misses some; the assay was immunoSEQ multiplex PCR. The repertoire includes about 320,000 clones, approximately 86% of them detected once, and 1.5% to 2% sits in the top ten.

The source material was peripheral blood, sampled in a trial of Ad26.COV2.S vaccine versus placebo. V and J are TRBV7-2 and TRBJ1-1; tentative D call: TRBD1 (5 bases). The clonotype originates from a person aged 18 to 59 who received the Ad26.COV2.S COVID-19 vaccine or a placebo. The CDR3 spells CASSLAGEMGAFF. CDR3 DNA sequence: TGTGCCAGCAGCTTGGCGGGGGAAATGGGTGCTTTCTTT.